What follows describes a single TCR beta chain. Its antigen is still unknown. Within the sample, other DNA sequences also encode this same CDR3. The sample belongs to a study of graft-versus-host responses after intestinal transplantation. Study overall: Transplants were multivisceral, liver-intestinal, or isolated intestinal. Once they had received anti-thymocyte globulin induction, all recipients took tacrolimus and steroids for about three years.

Study-level findings and limits: The study found high graft-versus-host to host-versus-graft clonal ratios in allografts of patients with graft-donor T cell macrochimerism. Some GvH clones appeared in ileal mucosa or blood before recipient bone marrow.

The CDR3 spans 16 residues. Germline CDR1 reads SEHNR; CDR2 reads FQNEAQ (reference sequence). With 4 bases clipped from V and 3 bases from J, the junction kept 11 bases outside the gene matches. Sequenced by immunoSEQ multiplex PCR; TCRdb stores in-frame clones only, minus some. In the table there are around 99,000 clones, more than 85% of which are singletons. Sample: unstimulated CD8+ T cells sorted from spleen or lymph node cells, taken before intestinal transplant. The chain links TRBV7-9 to TRBJ2-7, with 8 positions matching TRBD1. The TCR was taken from a human donor who received an intestinal transplant. CDR3 residues: CASSWEGQGRFYEQYF. The DNA of the CDR3 is TGTGCCAGCAGCTGGGAAGGACAGGGAAGATTCTACGAGCAGTACTTC.